A single sample is the source of the 25 T cell receptor beta chains below, sequenced in a study of T cell responses to AZD1222 COVID-19 vaccine. Assay used: immunoSEQ multiplex PCR; TCRdb lists only in-frame clones, some missing. The repertoire consists of fewer than 150,000 clones, with roughly 91% occurring once and the leading ten covering over 3%. Sequences were derived from peripheral blood, sampled 28 days after the second AZD1222 dose. These receptors were obtained from an adult who received the AZD1222 COVID-19 vaccine.

This rearrangement joins TRBV11-2 to TRBJ2-3; 9 bases line up with TRBD2. With 0 bases clipped from V and 6 bases from J, the junction kept 10 bases outside the gene matches. Germline V lookup: CDR1 SGHAT, CDR2 FQNNGV. This CDR3 has 17 amino acids. The CDR3 sequence is CASSLDRGLAGKDTQYF. The CDR3 bases are TGTGCCAGCAGCTTAGATCGTGGGCTAGCGGGGAAGGATACGCAGTATTTT.

The chain is built from TRBV7-2 and TRBJ1-2; D gene uncertain. Trimming stripped 4 bases from V and 2 bases from J, with 8 bases between. This CDR3 has 13 amino acids. Germline CDR1 and CDR2: SGHTA and FQGNSA. The CDR3 DNA reads TGTGCCAGCAGCTGGGCACCAAACTATGGCTACACCTTC. Residues: CASSWAPNYGYTF. Filled out from reference TRBV7-2 and TRBJ1-2, the complete variable domain reads GAGVSQSPSNKVTEKGKDVELRCDPISGHTALYWYRQSLGQGLEFLIYFQGNSAPDKSGLPSDRFSAERTGGSVSTLTIQRTQQEDSAVYLCASSWAPNYGYTFGSGTRLTVV.

The chain joins TRBV30 to TRBJ2-7, with D unclear. V shed 1 base and J shed 6 bases, with 10 bases lying between them. The CDR3 loop spans 12 amino acids. Germline-derived CDR1 and CDR2 are GTSNPN and SVGIG (reference sequence). The CDR3 spells CAWSDDSSEQYF. CDR3 nucleotide sequence: TGTGCCTGGAGTGACGACTCTTCCGAGCAGTACTTC.

V and J are TRBV5-6 and TRBJ2-1; D ambiguous. CDR3 size: 12 residues. Per germline, CDR1 SGHDT and CDR2 YYEEEE. Trimming cost V 4 bases and J 6 bases, with 8 bases left between them. The CDR3 reads CASSKERNEQFF. CDR3 sequence (DNA): TGTGCCAGCAGCAAGGAGCGCAATGAGCAGTTCTTC.

The chain combines TRBV4-2 with TRBJ1-3, with a tentative D call TRBD1 (5 bases). Germline loops: CDR1 LGHNA, CDR2 YNFKEQ. Trimming cost V 0 bases and J 4 bases, with 7 bases left between them. CDR3 length: 14 residues. CDR3 protein: CASSQDRGGNTIYF. The CDR3 bases are TGTGCCAGCAGCCAAGATCGGGGGGGAAACACCATATATTTT.

This chain uses TRBV19 with TRBJ1-1, with a weak D call TRBD1 (6 bases). CDR1 is LNHDA, CDR2 SQIVND, per germline (reference sequence). The CDR3 runs to 11 residues. V was trimmed by 10 bases and J by 6 bases, leaving 12 bases between them. CDR3 in DNA: TGTGCCACTAAACAGGGTCCTGAAGCTTTCTTT. This sequence encodes CATKQGPEAFF. The variable domain in full, completed from reference TRBV19 and TRBJ1-1, reads DGGITQSPKYLFRKEGQNVTLSCEQNLNHDAMYWYRQDPGQGLRLIYYSQIVNDFQKGDIAEGYSVSREKKESFPLTVTSAQKNPTAFYLCATKQGPEAFFGQGTRLTVV.

V and J are TRBV7-9 and TRBJ1-3; D not resolved. The CDR3 length is 13 residues. Germline lookup yields CDR1 SEHNR and CDR2 FQNEAQ (reference sequence). Trimming removed 1 base from V and 4 bases from J, with 5 bases in between. CDR3 loop: CASSLVRGNTIYF. The CDR3 nucleotides are TGTGCCAGCAGCTTAGTTCGAGGAAACACCATATATTTT.

This clone has more than one count but fewer than ten. This chain connects TRBV7-9 to TRBJ1-2, with D possibly being TRBD1 (5 bases). V was clipped by 10 bases and J by 4 bases, with 13 bases between them. Looked up from germline, CDR1 is SEHNR and CDR2 is FQNEAQ (reference sequence). The CDR3 consists of 12 residues. CDR3 in amino acids: CAMGGGVYGYTF. The DNA of the CDR3 is TGTGCCATGGGTGGAGGGGTCTATGGCTACACCTTC.

The chain links TRBV6-5 to TRBJ1-1, with D possibly matching TRBD1 (6 bases). V was clipped by 4 bases and J by 8 bases, with 8 bases between them. Germline CDR1 reads MNHEY; CDR2 reads SVGAGI. This CDR3 contains 11 residues. This CDR3 is CASSFDREAFF. The CDR3, as DNA: TGTGCCAGCAGTTTTGACAGGGAAGCTTTCTTT.

The V call is TRBV19, the J call TRBJ2-7; TRBD1 agrees at 8 bases. The trim removed 5 bases at V and 5 bases at J, leaving 8 bases unmatched. This CDR3 contains 14 residues. The germline V gene has CDR1 LNHDA and CDR2 SQIVND (reference sequence). The CDR3 bases are TGTGCCAGTAGTGTGAGCGACAGGGGCCACGAGCAGTACTTC. Translation: CASSVSDRGHEQYF.

This clone is a singleton in its sample. This sequence joins TRBV6-5 and TRBJ2-1, with TRBD2 matching over 10 bases. The germline gives CDR1 MNHEY, CDR2 SVGAGI. The CDR3 contains 14 residues. The trim removed 10 bases at V and 10 bases at J, leaving 13 bases unmatched. The CDR3 DNA reads as TGTGCCACCCACCTCTCTAGCGGGGGAGGCGAGCAGTTCTTC. Protein product: CATHLSSGGGEQFF.

The chain has TRBV28 and TRBJ2-7; D gene ambiguous. From germline, CDR1 is MDHEN and CDR2 SYDVKM. CDR3 length: 13 residues. V was clipped by 6 bases and J by 6 bases, with 15 bases between them. The CDR3 DNA reads TGTGCCAGCAGCACGGAGACGGCTTCCGAGCAGTACTTC. Protein product: CASSTETASEQYF.

The chain carries TRBV4-2 and TRBJ1-4; D remains ambiguous. V was shortened by 0 bases and J by 8 bases, with 10 bases between the two germline ends. Germline V CDR1 and CDR2: LGHNA, YNFKEQ. This CDR3 is built from 14 residues. CDR3 in amino acids: CASSQDQRVEKLFF. For the CDR3, the DNA is TGTGCCAGCAGCCAAGATCAAAGGGTGGAAAAACTGTTTTTT.

The rearrangement links TRBV19 to TRBJ2-1, with no clear D. CDR3 size: 15 residues. The V gene's germline CDR1 is LNHDA and CDR2 SQIVND (reference sequence). Trimming removed 3 bases at V and 1 base at J, with 10 bases between. The chain's CDR3 is CASSIVGLSYNEQFF. The CDR3 DNA reads as TGTGCCAGTAGTATTGTGGGGTTATCCTACAATGAGCAGTTCTTC. The entire variable domain, with the rest obtained from reference TRBV19 and TRBJ2-1, is as follows: DGGITQSPKYLFRKEGQNVTLSCEQNLNHDAMYWYRQDPGQGLRLIYYSQIVNDFQKGDIAEGYSVSREKKESFPLTVTSAQKNPTAFYLCASSIVGLSYNEQFFGPGTRLTVL.

The chain recombines TRBV5-6 with TRBJ2-5; the match to TRBD2 covers 12 bases. The germline V gene encodes CDR1 SGHDT and CDR2 YYEEEE. J lost 2 bases, V lost 4 bases, and 3 bases had no gene match. The CDR3 extends over 15 amino acids. The CDR3 reads CASSPTSGGQETQYF. The CDR3 coding sequence is TGTGCCAGCAGCCCCACTAGCGGGGGGCAAGAGACCCAGTACTTC.

A remark on this clone: At one boundary the junction diverges from the germline segment, which might be a read error. The V and J genes are TRBV29-1 and TRBJ1-1; D remains unclear. This CDR3 contains 13 residues. Germline CDR1 reads SQVTM; CDR2 reads ANQGSEA. CDR3 DNA sequence: TGCAGCGTTGCGCGGGGAGAGAACAATGAAGCTTTCTTT. Its protein is CSVARGENNEAFF.

The chain recombines TRBV24-1 with TRBJ2-3, with 10 bases identical to TRBD1. CDR1 and CDR2 from the germline V gene are KGHDR and SFDVKD. The V segment lost 3 bases and the J segment 1 base; nucleotides outside the gene matches: 0. The CDR3 is 15 residues long. Here the CDR3 reads CATSDGQGGTDTQYF. CDR3 coding DNA: TGTGCCACCAGTGATGGACAGGGGGGCACAGATACGCAGTATTTT.

The genes are TRBV6-5 and TRBJ1-4; D is unclear. This CDR3 contains 15 residues. Trimming pared 0 bases from V and 3 bases from J, leaving 8 bases between. Germline-derived CDR1 and CDR2 are MNHEY and SVGAGI. The CDR3 DNA sequence: TGTGCCAGCAGTTACTCGGGAGGAGCTAATGAAAAACTGTTTTTT. Translated: CASSYSGGANEKLFF.

As concerns this clone: Other DNA sequences in the same sample also yield this CDR3. The chain recombines TRBV5-1 with TRBJ2-7; unclear D gene. The CDR3 length is 14 residues. V lost 0 bases, J lost 1 base, and 8 bases lay in between. The V gene's germline CDR1 is SGHRS and CDR2 YFSETQ. The chain's CDR3 is CASSLGVVSYEQYF. CDR3 nucleotides: TGCGCCAGCAGCTTGGGGGTAGTGTCCTACGAGCAGTACTTC.

The chain has TRBV5-1 and TRBJ1-5; unclear D gene. Trimming pared 0 bases from V and 6 bases from J, leaving 4 bases between. The CDR3 contains 12 residues. Germline V CDR1 and CDR2: SGHRS, YFSETQ. The CDR3 region is CASSLDGQPQHF. CDR3 DNA sequence: TGCGCCAGCAGCTTGGATGGTCAGCCCCAGCATTTT.

The J gene is TRBJ2-1, the V gene TRBV10-1; TRBD2 aligns across 8 bases. The CDR3 consists of 14 residues. The germline V gene encodes CDR1 WNHNN and CDR2 SYGVQD (reference sequence). V lost 7 bases and J lost 9; bases outside the gene matches: 11. The CDR3 DNA reads TGCGCCAGCACGAGCGGGAGCGGATCGGGTGAGCAGTTCTTC. It codes for CASTSGSGSGEQFF.

This chain joins TRBV10-1 and TRBJ2-2; a possible D gene is TRBD2 (6 bases). This CDR3 region has 14 residues. CDR1 WNHNN and CDR2 SYGVQD come from the germline V gene (reference sequence). V was trimmed by 6 bases and J by 7 bases, leaving 15 bases between them. The CDR3 here is CASSARLDDGELFF. Written as DNA, the CDR3 is TGCGCCAGCAGCGCCCGACTAGATGACGGGGAGCTGTTTTTT.

This chain uses TRBV3-1 (or the pseudogene TRBV3-2) with TRBJ1-1, with TRBD1 as a possible D gene (6 bases). This CDR3 is built from 14 residues. Germline CDR1 reads LGHDT; CDR2 reads YNNKEL (reference sequence). The V end was cut by 1 base, the J end by 1 base, with 7 bases between. The CDR3 region is CASSQADRNTEAFF. CDR3 nucleotides: TGTGCCAGCAGCCAAGCGGACAGGAACACTGAAGCTTTCTTT.

The chain's CDR3 is CSASEGSNEQFF. The DNA for the CDR3 is TGCAGCGCGAGTGAGGGGTCTAATGAGCAGTTCTTC. J is TRBJ2-1 and V is TRBV29-1; either TRBD1 or TRBD2 may supply D (5 bases each). Germline lookup yields CDR1 SQVTM and CDR2 ANQGSEA. V lost 7 bases and J 7 bases, leaving 14 bases between the germline ends. This CDR3 is 12 amino acids long.

This chain joins TRBV27 and TRBJ1-1, with D possibly matching TRBD1 (5 bases). CDR1 and CDR2 (germline): MNHEY, SMNVEV (reference sequence). The CDR3 has 17 residues. Trimming stripped 1 base from V and 4 bases from J, with 19 bases between. The CDR3 here is CASSLFRAGPVGTEAFF. The CDR3 coding sequence is TGTGCCAGCAGTTTATTCCGGGCAGGGCCGGTGGGCACTGAAGCTTTCTTT.